Sequencing of this TCR beta chain was carried out in a study of shared clonotypes between healthy human individuals. The CDR3 extends over 16 amino acids. Germline lookup yields CDR1 MGHRA and CDR2 YSYEKL. Trimming took 0 bases from V and 6 from J, leaving 12 bases between them. Sequencing was at deep level. The protocol was immunoSEQ multiplex PCR, while the TCRdb copy is restricted to in-frame clones and leaves out a portion. The sample includes around 2,000,000 clones, 85% to 95% of them seen just once. Sequencing was performed on naive CD4+ T cells sorted from blood. Regarding subset: CD45RA+ positively selected. The genes are TRBV4-1 and TRBJ1-6; D is uncertain. The TCR sequence derives from a man between 18 and 35 years old in good health. The CDR3 region is CASSQDIRAGNSPLHF. In DNA form, the CDR3 reads TGCGCCAGCAGCCAAGATATAAGGGCCGGTAATTCACCCCTCCACTTT.